This is a list of T cell receptor beta chains from one sample in a study of patients and donors after allogeneic stem cell transplantation. One entry per CDR3 protein results from TCRdb running MiXCR on the RT-PCR reads. Of 90,000 to 120,000 distinct CDR3 sequences detected, 35% appear once; the ten largest clones hold around 30%. Source material: blood, either unsorted or a sorted T cell fraction (not recorded which). The receptors stem from a human donor who was either an allogeneic HSCT recipient or a stem cell or donor lymphocyte infusion donor (not recorded which). It is not recorded whose cells these are; they may come from a transplant donor. The CDR3 runs from the conserved cysteine through the conserved F or W. A D gene is named only where the DNA matches it firmly. Where a row states a size, it is once, few, many or the class of an expanded clone; other rows omit it.

clone size | J gene | D gene | V gene | CDR3 DNA | CDR3 protein
many | TRBJ1-4 | . | TRBV7-2 | TGTGCCAGCAGCTCGGGCCTCCTGGGGGAAAAACTGTTTTTT | CASSSGLLGEKLFF
. | TRBJ2-7 | . | TRBV10-3 | TGTGCCATCAGTGATATAGGCTACGAGCAGTACTTC | CAISDIGYEQYF
. | TRBJ2-1 | TRBD2 | TRBV28 | TGTGCCAGCAGTTTTAGCGGGAGGGCGAATGAGCAGTTCTTC | CASSFSGRANEQFF
few | TRBJ1-6 | . | TRBV7-2 | TGTGCCAGCAGCCCAAGGATTGGTTTAAGCTATAATTCACCCCTCCACTTT | CASSPRIGLSYNSPLHF
few | TRBJ1-4 | . | TRBV29-1 | TGCAGCGTTCTCACGGGATGGGGAAATGAAAAACTGTTTTTT | CSVLTGWGNEKLFF
many | TRBJ1-5 | . | TRBV20-1 | TGCAGTGCTAGAGACAGGATTGGAAATCAGCCCCAGCATTTT | CSARDRIGNQPQHF
few | TRBJ2-1 | . | TRBV5-1 | TGCGCCAGCAGCTTAAGTGGGGCCAATGAGCAGTTCTTC | CASSLSGANEQFF
few | TRBJ2-5 | . | TRBV24-1 | TGTGCCACCAGTGATTGGAGGGACCAAGAGACCCAGTACTTC | CATSDWRDQETQYF
. | TRBJ2-1 | . | TRBV4-3 | TGCGCCAGCAGCCAAGGCCCGGCCCCCAGCTCCTACAATGAGCAGTTCTTC | CASSQGPAPSSYNEQFF
once | TRBJ2-5 | TRBD2 | TRBV10-3 | TGTGCCACCTTAGCGGGAACTGGAACCCGGACCCAGTACTTC | CATLAGTGTRTQYF
once | TRBJ2-2 | . | TRBV11-3 | TGTGCCAGCAGCGAGCGGGACACCGGGGAGCTGTTTTTT | CASSERDTGELFF
. | TRBJ2-3 | TRBD2 | TRBV18 | TGTGCCAGCTCACCACACCGGCCTAGCGGAACCCAAGGGAGAGATACGCAGTATTTT | CASSPHRPSGTQGRDTQYF
. | TRBJ1-1 | TRBD1 | TRBV12-3/TRBV12-4 | TGTGCCAGCAGGGACAGGGTAGTGCACACTGAAGCTTTCTTT | CASRDRVVHTEAFF
. | TRBJ2-1 | . | TRBV18 | TGTGCCAGCTCACCGGGAAATTACAATGAGCAGTTCTTC | CASSPGNYNEQFF
. | TRBJ2-6 | . | TRBV3-1 | TGTGCCAGCAGCCAAGTCGGGGGCCGCTCTGGGGCCAACGTCCTGACTTTC | CASSQVGGRSGANVLTF
. | TRBJ2-1 | . | TRBV20-1 | TGCAGTGCTAGAAGGACCTATGAGCAGTTCTTC | CSARRTYEQFF
. | TRBJ1-2 | TRBD1 | TRBV7-6 | TGTGCCAGCAGCTTAGACAGGGGGATGAACGGCTACACCTTC | CASSLDRGMNGYTF
. | TRBJ2-7 | . | TRBV2 | TGTGCCAGCAGGCGGACTCCGTTTTTGATACAGTACTTC | CASRRTPFLIQYF
few | TRBJ2-3 | TRBD2 | TRBV20-1 | TGCAGTGCTCAGGGACTAGCGGGAGGGACCACAGATACGCAGTATTTT | CSAQGLAGGTTDTQYF
. | TRBJ2-3 | TRBD1 | TRBV7-9 | TGTGCCAGCAGCCCCCGGGACAGGCGGGGTACAGATACGCAGTATTTT | CASSPRDRRGTDTQYF
. | TRBJ1-2 | TRBD1 | TRBV6-5 | TGTGCCAGCAGTTACTCGAAAGTCAGGGGGCATGATGGCTACACCTTC | CASSYSKVRGHDGYTF
. | TRBJ2-7 | TRBD2 | TRBV5-5 | TGTGCCAGCAGCCGTACCCTAGCGGGAGGGCCCTACGAGCAGTACTTC | CASSRTLAGGPYEQYF
. | TRBJ2-7 | . | TRBV28 | TGTGCCAGCAGCCGGAACTTCTACGAGCAGTACTTC | CASSRNFYEQYF
. | TRBJ2-3 | TRBD2 | TRBV7-2 | TGTGCCAGCAGCACTAGCGCCAGCACAGATACGCAGTATTTT | CASSTSASTDTQYF
few | TRBJ1-1 | TRBD1 | TRBV20-1 | TGCAGTGCTAGGTCCGGGACAGTAAACACTGAAGCTTTCTTT | CSARSGTVNTEAFF
. | TRBJ2-2 | . | TRBV4-2 | TGTGCCAGCAGCCAACTCCCGGGGACCGACACCGGGGAGCTGTTTTTT | CASSQLPGTDTGELFF
. | TRBJ2-3 | . | TRBV7-2 | TGTGCCAGCAGCTTATTTGGAACCACAGATACGCAGTATTTT | CASSLFGTTDTQYF
many | TRBJ1-5 | . | TRBV12-3/TRBV12-4 | TGTGCCAGCAGTGCGATTAATCAGCCCCAGCATTTT | CASSAINQPQHF
few | TRBJ2-1 | . | TRBV10-3 | TGTGCCATCAGGGACTCCTATTCCAATGAGCAGTTCTTC | CAIRDSYSNEQFF
. | TRBJ1-1 | TRBD1 | TRBV6-5 | TGTGCCAGCAGTTACCGGGACAGACTTGAAGCTTTCTTT | CASSYRDRLEAFF
few | TRBJ2-1 | . | TRBV10-3 | TGTGCCATCAGCTCATACCGGGACGGGCAGTTCTTC | CAISSYRDGQFF
. | TRBJ1-1 | . | TRBV6-2/TRBV6-3 | TGTGCCAGCAGAGGCGGGGGGACTGAAGCTTTCTTT | CASRGGGTEAFF
few | TRBJ1-1 | . | TRBV4-3 | TGCGCCAGCAGCCAAGATGGAGCTATTGAAGCTTTCTTT | CASSQDGAIEAFF
few | TRBJ2-7 | TRBD1 | TRBV6-2/TRBV6-3 | TGTGCCAGCAGTTACCCTCGGGACAGAGCTTTCTACGAGCAGTACTTC | CASSYPRDRAFYEQYF
. | TRBJ1-2 | . | TRBV27 | TGTGCCAGCAGTTTAAATCGCAGGTTCTATGGCTACACCTTC | CASSLNRRFYGYTF
. | TRBJ1-5 | TRBD1 | TRBV20-1 | TGCAGTGCAACACAGGGGGCGGATCAGCCCCAGCATTTT | CSATQGADQPQHF
. | TRBJ2-2 | . | TRBV12-3/TRBV12-4 | TGTGCCAGCAGACGTCCAGGGGTTGACACCGGGGAGCTGTTTTTT | CASRRPGVDTGELFF
many | TRBJ1-5 | TRBD1 | TRBV20-1 | TGCAGTGCTAAGACAGGGAGTTTGCAGCCCCAGCATTTT | CSAKTGSLQPQHF
. | TRBJ2-5 | TRBD1 | TRBV10-3 | TGTGCCATCAGCTCCACAGGGGCAGAGACCCAGTACTTC | CAISSTGAETQYF
few | TRBJ2-5 | . | TRBV10-3 | TGTGCCATCAGTGGGGGACGGGAGACAGGAGAGACCCAGTACTTC | CAISGGRETGETQYF
. | TRBJ2-3 | . | TRBV30 | TGTGCCTGGAGCCAGACATTCTTCACAGATACGCAGTATTTT | CAWSQTFFTDTQYF
. | TRBJ1-2 | . | TRBV10-3 | TGTGCCATCAGCTCGTACTCGGGGTATGGCTACACCTTC | CAISSYSGYGYTF
. | TRBJ2-7 | . | TRBV5-1 | TGCGCCAGCAGCCAAGCGGGACAGGTTTACGAGCAGTACTTC | CASSQAGQVYEQYF
. | TRBJ2-7 | . | TRBV29-1 | TGCAGCGTTGAATGGCCAGGGCTGTTGGGTTCCGAGCAGTACTTC | CSVEWPGLLGSEQYF
. | TRBJ2-3 | . | TRBV20-1 | TGCAGTGCTACAGACGACGGGACCCCAGATACGCAGTATTTT | CSATDDGTPDTQYF
few | TRBJ1-4 | . | TRBV2 | TGTGCCAGCACGCTTCAGGGAATAGCCAATGAAAAACTGTTTTTT | CASTLQGIANEKLFF
few | TRBJ1-1 | . | TRBV11-2 | TGTGCCAGCAGCCCCCGGGACACAAGCACTGAAGCTTTCTTT | CASSPRDTSTEAFF
. | TRBJ2-7 | . | TRBV12-3/TRBV12-4 | TGTGCCAGCAGCTCACAGTGGGCCTACGAGCAGTACTTC | CASSSQWAYEQYF
. | TRBJ1-5 | . | TRBV7-9 | TGTGCCAGCAGCTCAACGGGAAATCAGCCCCAGCATTTT | CASSSTGNQPQHF
. | TRBJ2-3 | . | TRBV12-3/TRBV12-4 | TGTGCCAGCAGTTTAGGACGAGCGACCCGCACAGATACGCAGTATTTT | CASSLGRATRTDTQYF
few | TRBJ1-3 | . | TRBV3-1 | TGTGCCAGCAGCCAGACTCACAGCTCTGGAAACACCATATATTTT | CASSQTHSSGNTIYF
few | TRBJ2-3 | . | TRBV9 | TGTGCCAGCAGCGTAGTGGGGGATACGCAGTATTTT | CASSVVGDTQYF
few | TRBJ2-1 | . | TRBV5-5 | TGTGCCAGCAGCTTGGACCTCCGGTTTAACTACAATGAGCAGTTCTTC | CASSLDLRFNYNEQFF
. | TRBJ2-7 | TRBD2 | TRBV12-3/TRBV12-4 | TGTGCCAGCAGTTTCGTAACTAGCGGGGGCCTCTACGAGCAGTACTTC | CASSFVTSGGLYEQYF
. | TRBJ2-3 | TRBD1 | TRBV24-1 | TGTGCCACCAGCCGGGACAGACGAACAGATACGCAGTATTTT | CATSRDRRTDTQYF
. | TRBJ1-2 | . | TRBV7-3 | TGTGCCAGCAGTCCCTCCCCTGGAGGGTATGGCTACACCTTC | CASSPSPGGYGYTF
. | TRBJ2-5 | . | TRBV6-2/TRBV6-3 | TGTGCCAGCAGCAATAGATGGGAGACCCAGTACTTC | CASSNRWETQYF
. | TRBJ2-5 | . | TRBV15 | TGTGCCACCAGCAGAGATGGGGGCCAAGAGACCCAGTACTTC | CATSRDGGQETQYF
few | TRBJ2-7 | . | TRBV14 | TGTGCCAGCAGCCAAGTGGGGGGAAGAGCCTACGAGCAGTACTTC | CASSQVGGRAYEQYF